Shown below are 23 T cell receptor beta chains from a single sample sequenced in a study of siplizumab effects on memory and regulatory T cells. TCRdb's table, derived via immunoSEQ multiplex PCR, lists solely in-frame clones and lacks some. The sample consists of approximately 65,000 clones, roughly 85% of them appearing once. Input material: memory CD4+ T cells sorted from blood. Receptors originate from a human donor in good health.

The gene calls are TRBV6-1 and TRBJ1-1; D perhaps matches TRBD1 (5 bases). V was pared by 7 bases and J by 11 bases, with 14 bases between. There are 11 residues in the CDR3. The germline V gene encodes CDR1 MNHNS and CDR2 SASEGT. As DNA, the CDR3 is TGTGCCAGCATGGAGGGCAGGGTTGCTTTCTTT. Encoded protein: CASMEGRVAFF.

The CDR3 coding sequence is TGTGCCAGCAGCAGTAGACTAGCGGGGGGTCGGCACCAAGAGACCCAGTACTTC. This sequence encodes CASSSRLAGGRHQETQYF. V usage is TRBV7-9 and J usage is TRBJ2-5, with 13 bases identical to TRBD2. With 5 bases clipped from V and 0 bases from J, the junction kept 9 bases outside the gene matches. The germline V gene encodes CDR1 SEHNR and CDR2 FQNEAQ (reference sequence). CDR3 length: 18 amino acids.

The V and J genes are TRBV27 and TRBJ2-2, with D possibly matching TRBD1 (5 bases). Germline V gene lookup returns CDR1 MNHEY and CDR2 SMNVEV (reference sequence). This CDR3 contains 14 residues. The ends were cut back, 5 bases at V and 5 bases at J, with 12 bases in the middle. The CDR3 spells CASSQLTGTGELFF. The CDR3 nucleotides are TGTGCCAGCAGTCAACTCACAGGAACCGGGGAGCTGTTTTTT.

V usage is TRBV6-5 and J usage is TRBJ2-7; TRBD1 matches at 11 bases. The V and J ends lost 2 bases and 5 bases, in that order; junction bases with no gene match: 2. The germline gives CDR1 MNHEY, CDR2 SVGAGI. The CDR3 totals 14 residues. CDR3 nucleotides: TGTGCCAGCAGTTACGGGGACAGGGGGGACGAGCAGTACTTC. Translated, it gives CASSYGDRGDEQYF.

The genes are TRBV2 and TRBJ1-2, with D hard to call. The V gene's germline CDR1 is SNHLY and CDR2 FYNNEI. V was trimmed by 4 bases and J by 3 bases, leaving 9 bases between them. The CDR3 contains 13 residues. CDR3 sequence reads: CASSASLDYGYTF. CDR3 DNA sequence: TGTGCCAGCAGTGCCAGTTTGGACTATGGCTACACCTTC.

CDR3 coding DNA: TGTGCCAGCAGTTACTCTGAGAACACTGAAGCTTTCTTT. The encoded protein is CASSYSENTEAFF. This sequence joins TRBV6-5 and TRBJ1-1; D remains ambiguous. The length of the CDR3 is 13 residues. V lost 0 bases and J lost 1, with 3 bases in between. Per the germline V gene, CDR1 is MNHEY and CDR2 is SVGAGI.

The rearrangement joins TRBV5-1 to TRBJ2-4; 8 bases are shared with TRBD2. V gave up 4 bases and J gave up 1 base; unmatched junction bases: 4. The CDR3 contains 15 residues. Germline CDR1 reads SGHRS; CDR2 reads YFSETQ. The CDR3 DNA sequence: TGCGCCAGCAGCGTCGGGGGGGCGGCCAAAAACATTCAGTACTTC. Translated: CASSVGGAAKNIQYF.

The rearrangement links TRBV5-1 to TRBJ2-7; 7 bases map to TRBD1. Trimming took 2 bases from V and 2 from J; bases not matched to a gene: 4. Germline CDR1 SGHRS, CDR2 YFSETQ. The CDR3 loop spans 14 amino acids. CDR3 bases: TGCGCCAGCAGCTTTAAAGGACAGGCCTACGAGCAGTACTTC. This codes for CASSFKGQAYEQYF.

This clone has a handful of counts. The J gene is TRBJ1-5, the V gene TRBV29-1; no clear D. With 1 base removed from V and 4 bases from J, the gap between germline ends came to 11 bases. Germline lookup yields CDR1 SQVTM and CDR2 ANQGSEA. The CDR3 is made up of 14 amino acids. CDR3 amino acids: CSVEVGQPNQPQHF. The DNA for the CDR3 is TGCAGCGTTGAAGTCGGGCAGCCGAATCAGCCCCAGCATTTT.

J is TRBJ1-6 and V is TRBV29-1; 7 nucleotides line up with TRBD1. With V trimmed by 6 bases and J by 9 bases, 11 bases remained unmatched. The length of the CDR3 is 14 residues. Germline assignment: CDR1 SQVTM and CDR2 ANQGSEA. The CDR3 region is CSVLTGTEGSPLHF. The CDR3, as DNA: TGCAGCGTCCTGACCGGGACAGAGGGTTCACCCCTCCACTTT. Combining the CDR3 with reference TRBV29-1 and TRBJ1-6 gives the whole variable domain SAVISQKPSRDICQRGTSLTIQCQVDSQVTMMFWYRQQPGQSLTLIATANQGSEATYESGFVIDKFPISRPNLTFSTLTVSNMSPEDSSIYLCSVLTGTEGSPLHFGNGTRLTVT.

The rearrangement joins TRBV9 to TRBJ2-6; D is perhaps TRBD1 (5 bases). Germline V lookup: CDR1 SGDLS, CDR2 YYNGEE. V was clipped by 4 bases and J by 0 bases, with 8 bases between them. The CDR3 is made up of 15 amino acids. CDR3: CASSLQVSGANVLTF. The CDR3 DNA follows: TGTGCCAGCAGCTTACAGGTCTCTGGGGCCAACGTCCTGACTTTC.

This rearrangement joins TRBV5-6 to TRBJ2-5, with 7 bases identical to TRBD1. CDR1 and CDR2 (germline): SGHDT, YYEEEE. The junction had 15 bases not matched to a gene; V was cut back by 8 bases and J by 5 bases. The CDR3 has 15 residues. CDR3 sequence (DNA): TGTGCCAGTGACACCGCGACAGGGCGGCAGGAGACCCAGTACTTC. Its translation: CASDTATGRQETQYF.

This chain links TRBV5-1 with TRBJ2-5; 10 bases are a match to TRBD1. V was pared by 4 bases and J by 5 bases, with 8 bases of the junction left unmatched. Looked up from germline, CDR1 is SGHRS and CDR2 is YFSETQ. This CDR3 has 15 residues. CDR3 sequence reads: CASSKTGGARETQYF. The CDR3 nucleotides are TGCGCCAGCAGCAAGACAGGGGGCGCCAGGGAGACCCAGTACTTC.

This chain joins TRBV7-7 and TRBJ2-5; D gene uncertain. This CDR3 has 13 amino acids. Germline CDR1 is SSHAT and CDR2 is FNYEAQ (reference sequence). Between the trimmed V and J ends, which lost 3 bases and 4 bases, there was a span of 9 bases. Here the CDR3 reads CASSFSATETQYF. The CDR3 nucleotides are TGTGCCAGCAGCTTCTCGGCAACAGAGACCCAGTACTTC. Full variable domain (remainder filled in from reference TRBV7-7 and TRBJ2-5): GAGVSQSPRYKVTKRGQDVTLRCDPISSHATLYWYQQALGQGPEFLTYFNYEAQPDKSGLPSDRFSAERPEGSISTLTIQRTEQRDSAMYRCASSFSATETQYFGPGTRLLVL.

This chain links TRBV4-1 with TRBJ2-3; a possible D gene is TRBD2 (6 bases). The CDR3 has 15 amino acids. The V end was cut by 5 bases, the J end by 1 base, with 13 bases between. Germline CDR1 and CDR2: MGHRA and YSYEKL. The CDR3 nucleotides read TGCGCCAGCAGCTTATATGGGGAGGGCACAGATACGCAGTATTTT. It translates to CASSLYGEGTDTQYF.

The chain uses TRBV19 and TRBJ2-5; the D is unclear. The length of the CDR3 is 11 residues. The germline CDR1 and CDR2 sequences are LNHDA and SQIVND (reference sequence). V dropped 7 bases and J dropped 4 bases, with 7 bases sitting between them. The CDR3 loop reads CASTSAETQYF. CDR3 DNA: TGTGCCAGTACCAGCGCAGAGACCCAGTACTTC. Full variable domain (rest looked up from reference TRBV19 and TRBJ2-5): DGGITQSPKYLFRKEGQNVTLSCEQNLNHDAMYWYRQDPGQGLRLIYYSQIVNDFQKGDIAEGYSVSREKKESFPLTVTSAQKNPTAFYLCASTSAETQYFGPGTRLLVL.

The chain recombines TRBV18 with TRBJ1-5, with D perhaps matching TRBD1 (5 bases). The CDR3 is made up of 13 amino acids. V lost 4 bases and J lost 4, with 8 bases in between. Germline CDR1 KGHSH, CDR2 LQKENI. The CDR3 DNA reads as TGTGCCAGCTCACGCGACAGTAATCAGCCCCAGCATTTT. This translates into CASSRDSNQPQHF.

This rearrangement joins TRBV2 to TRBJ2-1; D gene ambiguous. Germline lookup yields CDR1 SNHLY and CDR2 FYNNEI. The CDR3 has 11 residues. V shed 7 bases and J shed 5 bases, with 6 bases lying between them. This chain's CDR3 is CASTGHNEQFF. In DNA, the CDR3 is TGTGCCAGCACCGGCCACAATGAGCAGTTCTTC.

The chain combines TRBV19 with TRBJ2-7; D not certain. Germline V CDR1 and CDR2: LNHDA, SQIVND (reference sequence). V was pared by 7 bases and J by 2 bases, with 12 bases between. The CDR3 is 13 amino acids. The CDR3, as DNA: TGTGCCAGTAATTCGGGTCTCACCTACGAGCAGTACTTC. Protein: CASNSGLTYEQYF.

The chain employs TRBV29-1 and TRBJ1-3; the D is unclear. The CDR3 covers 13 residues. Germline-derived CDR1 and CDR2 are SQVTM and ANQGSEA. Trimming removed 6 bases at V and 0 bases at J, with 9 bases between. For the CDR3, the DNA is TGCAGCGTGAGGGTGCACTCTGGAAACACCATATATTTT. It is translated as CSVRVHSGNTIYF.

The rearrangement links TRBV10-3 to TRBJ2-1; 8 nucleotides line up with TRBD2. There are 15 residues in the CDR3. The germline gives CDR1 ENHRY, CDR2 SYGVKD. V lost 7 bases, J lost 10 bases, and 15 bases stayed unmatched. The CDR3 coding sequence is TGTGCCATCACCCTTCAATCGGGGGGGCTTAGGGAGCAGTTCTTC. Residues: CAITLQSGGLREQFF.

V usage is TRBV4-1 and J usage is TRBJ1-3; D is unclear. Trimming removed 0 bases from V and 4 bases from J, with 1 base in between. This CDR3 has 12 amino acids. CDR1 and CDR2 from the germline V gene are MGHRA and YSYEKL. The CDR3 loop is CASSQEGNTIYF. The CDR3 DNA is TGCGCCAGCAGCCAAGAGGGAAACACCATATATTTT.

The V call is TRBV10-1, the J call TRBJ2-3, with 10 bases that match TRBD2. CDR1 is WNHNN, CDR2 SYGVQD, per germline (reference sequence). CDR3 length: 16 amino acids. V dropped 3 bases and J dropped 5; count of bases not matched to a gene: 8. The CDR3 bases are TGCGCCAGCAGTGACCTTCTAGCGGGAGCAATAGATACGCAGTATTTT. Protein sequence: CASSDLLAGAIDTQYF.